A single sample is the source of the 27 T cell receptor beta chains below, sequenced in a study of blood T cell repertoires in COVID-19. Some clones are missing from TCRdb's copy, which holds only in-frame ones; the method was immunoSEQ multiplex PCR. This sample has some 300,000 clones, with 75% to 90% found just once. Sequenced input: peripheral blood. These receptors all stem from a woman between 50 and 59 years old with COVID-19, enrolled during active disease.

This clone has only a few counts. This rearrangement joins TRBV9 to TRBJ2-1; 9 bases are shared with TRBD2. The CDR3 contains 16 residues. With 3 bases clipped from V and 8 bases from J, the junction kept 12 bases outside the gene matches. Germline V CDR1 and CDR2: SGDLS, YYNGEE. CDR3 protein: CASSADAGGTWDEQFF. The CDR3 nucleotides read TGTGCCAGCAGCGCCGATGCGGGAGGGACTTGGGATGAGCAGTTCTTC.

The gene calls are TRBV27 and TRBJ2-2, with TRBD1 matching over 7 bases. V dropped 7 bases and J dropped 7; count of bases not matched to a gene: 15. Germline-derived CDR1 and CDR2 are MNHEY and SMNVEV (reference sequence). This CDR3 has 16 amino acids. CDR3 loop: CASNPAGGTQVGELFF. CDR3 coding DNA: TGTGCCAGCAACCCCGCAGGGGGAACACAGGTCGGGGAGCTGTTTTTT.

The J gene is TRBJ1-1, the V gene TRBV6-5; 9 nucleotides agree with TRBD1. In germline, CDR1 is MNHEY, CDR2 SVGAGI. Trimming took 6 bases from V and 6 from J; bases not matched to a gene: 8. CDR3 length: 14 amino acids. CDR3 sequence: CASSAGTGWSEAFF. The CDR3 DNA sequence: TGTGCCAGCAGCGCCGGGACAGGGTGGTCTGAAGCTTTCTTT.

The V call is TRBV11-2, the J call TRBJ2-1; TRBD2 aligns across 8 bases. Losses at the gene ends were 2 bases for V and 1 base for J; bases not matched to a gene: 1. The CDR3 contains 15 residues. CDR1 and CDR2 (germline): SGHAT, FQNNGV. Here the CDR3 DNA reads TGTGCCAGCAGCTTAACGGGAGGGTCCTACAATGAGCAGTTCTTC. Its protein is CASSLTGGSYNEQFF.

This clone occurred a few times. The gene calls are TRBV7-3 and TRBJ2-2; 8 bases line up with TRBD2. The CDR3 consists of 16 residues. CDR1 and CDR2 from the germline V gene are SGHTA and FQGTGA. V trimming: 0 bases; J trimming: 5 bases; junction bases outside the gene matches: 5. CDR3 residues: CASSLTRAGATGELFF. The CDR3 DNA follows: TGTGCCAGCAGCTTAACGCGAGCGGGAGCGACCGGGGAGCTGTTTTTT.

This clone was seen only once. This rearrangement joins TRBV5-1 to TRBJ2-1; 7 nucleotides match TRBD1. Trimming cost V 4 bases and J 4 bases; bases outside gene matches: 11. The germline gives CDR1 SGHRS, CDR2 YFSETQ. CDR3 size: 16 residues. The CDR3 DNA reads as TGCGCCAGCAGCCTACGGACGGGACAGAAATACAATGAGCAGTTCTTC. Encoded protein: CASSLRTGQKYNEQFF.

The V call is TRBV10-2, the J call TRBJ1-2; D is undetermined. The CDR3 length is 13 residues. Germline CDR1 reads WSHSY; CDR2 reads SAAADI. V lost 3 bases, J lost 4 bases, and 9 bases lay in between. CDR3 coding DNA: TGCGCCAGCAGTGAACCCTATGGCTATGGCTACACCTTC. Protein product: CASSEPYGYGYTF.

The rearrangement joins TRBV30 to TRBJ2-7, with 8 bases aligning to TRBD1. CDR3 size: 22 residues. The germline gives CDR1 GTSNPN, CDR2 SVGIG (reference sequence). The V and J ends lost 0 bases and 0 bases, in that order; junction bases with no gene match: 25. The CDR3 is CAWSVLRTYAPGQGAPSYEQYF. CDR3 DNA: TGTGCCTGGAGTGTACTACGGACTTATGCCCCAGGCCAGGGGGCACCCTCCTACGAGCAGTACTTC.

The J gene is TRBJ2-7, the V gene TRBV6-5; weak D call: TRBD2 (5 bases). From germline, CDR1 is MNHEY and CDR2 SVGAGI. Trimming removed 0 bases at V and 0 bases at J, with 9 bases between. The CDR3 runs 15 residues. Written as DNA, the CDR3 is TGTGCCAGCAGTTACTCAGGCGGGTCCTCCTACGAGCAGTACTTC. Its translation: CASSYSGGSSYEQYF.

The gene calls are TRBV11-2 and TRBJ1-1; D remains ambiguous. The CDR3 is 14 residues long. V lost 1 base to trimming and J lost 3 bases, with 9 bases between them. In germline, CDR1 is SGHAT, CDR2 FQNNGV. The CDR3 bases are TGTGCCAGCAGCTTAGCCCGACTTGACACTGAAGCTTTCTTT. Translation gives CASSLARLDTEAFF.

The chain links TRBV3-1 (or the pseudogene TRBV3-2) to TRBJ2-7; D might be TRBD2 (6 bases). Germline V CDR1 and CDR2: LGHDT, YNNKEL (reference sequence). Trimming stripped 2 bases from V and 6 bases from J, with 14 bases between. The CDR3 totals 14 residues. This chain's CDR3 is CASSQQAGPSEQYF. The CDR3 DNA follows: TGTGCCAGCAGCCAACAAGCGGGCCCCTCCGAGCAGTACTTC.

The chain carries TRBV6-5 and TRBJ1-4; unclear D gene. The CDR3 contains 15 residues. Trimming removed 2 bases from V and 4 bases from J, with 11 bases in between. CDR1 is MNHEY, CDR2 SVGAGI, per germline. Here the CDR3 reads CASSYGSGINEKLFF. The CDR3 coding sequence is TGTGCCAGCAGTTACGGATCGGGGATTAATGAAAAACTGTTTTTT.

The V call is TRBV4-2, the J call TRBJ2-1, with TRBD2 matching 11 bases. The CDR3 contains 17 residues. Germline V gene sequence: CDR1 LGHNA, CDR2 YNFKEQ. V shed 3 bases and J 3 bases; nucleotides not matched to a gene: 7. CDR3 amino acids: CASSQGEGTSGYNEQFF. The CDR3 nucleotides read TGTGCCAGCAGCCAGGGGGAGGGGACTAGCGGCTACAATGAGCAGTTCTTC.

V gene TRBV5-1 combines with J gene TRBJ2-1; the D is unclear. The CDR3 contains 13 residues. Germline CDR1 reads SGHRS; CDR2 reads YFSETQ. V was clipped by 0 bases and J by 6 bases, with 7 bases between them. This CDR3 is CASSLGTTNEQFF. The CDR3 nucleotides read TGCGCCAGCAGCTTGGGAACTACCAATGAGCAGTTCTTC.

The CDR3 DNA reads as TGTGCCAGCAGCAGTAGAGGACAGGGATGGAATCAGCCCCAGCATTTT. Translated, it gives CASSSRGQGWNQPQHF. The chain has TRBV7-2 and TRBJ1-5, with 8 bases fitting TRBD1. V was pared by 5 bases and J by 4 bases, with 10 bases of the junction left unmatched. The V gene's germline CDR1 is SGHTA and CDR2 FQGNSA. CDR3 length: 16 amino acids.

This clone was recorded only once. CDR3 loop: CASSLGASGSYNEQFF. Written as DNA, the CDR3 is TGCGCCAGCAGCTTGGGGGCTAGCGGATCCTACAATGAGCAGTTCTTC. This chain links TRBV5-1 with TRBJ2-1, with 7 bases that match TRBD2. After removal of 0 bases from V and 1 base from J, the junction contained 4 bases not matched to a gene. The CDR3 loop spans 16 amino acids. The germline CDR1 and CDR2 sequences are SGHRS and YFSETQ.

This clone was counted once. V usage is TRBV6-5 and J usage is TRBJ1-1; 10 nucleotides line up with TRBD1. The CDR3 consists of 15 residues. Germline lookup yields CDR1 MNHEY and CDR2 SVGAGI. J lost 5 bases, V lost 6 bases, and 9 bases had no gene match. The chain's CDR3 is CASSLRGQGMTEAFF. CDR3 DNA sequence: TGTGCCAGCAGCCTCAGGGGACAGGGGATGACTGAAGCTTTCTTT.

The V gene is TRBV9, the J gene TRBJ2-2, with 7 bases identical to TRBD1. The J segment lost 2 bases and the V segment lost 4 bases, leaving 8 bases of the junction unmatched. The CDR3 contains 16 residues. The germline gives CDR1 SGDLS, CDR2 YYNGEE. The CDR3, as DNA: TGTGCCAGCAGCTACAGGGGCTGGGGAAACACCGGGGAGCTGTTTTTT. This codes for CASSYRGWGNTGELFF. The complete variable domain, with remaining parts taken from reference TRBV9 and TRBJ2-2, reads DSGVTQTPKHLITATGQRVTLRCSPRSGDLSVYWYQQSLDQGLQFLIQYYNGEERAKGNILERFSAQQFPDLHSELNLSSLELGDSALYFCASSYRGWGNTGELFFGEGSRLTVL.

This chain joins TRBV5-1 and TRBJ1-2; tentatively, D is TRBD1 (6 bases). Germline lookup yields CDR1 SGHRS and CDR2 YFSETQ. V lost 0 bases and J lost 7, with 10 bases in between. CDR3 length: 13 amino acids. The CDR3 region is CASSLEGTLGYTF. Here the CDR3 DNA reads TGCGCCAGCAGCTTGGAAGGGACACTTGGCTACACCTTC.

V and J are TRBV5-1 and TRBJ2-7; 9 bases line up with TRBD1. This CDR3 is 13 amino acids long. Losses at the gene ends were 5 bases for V and 6 bases for J; bases not matched to a gene: 6. Germline V gene sequence: CDR1 SGHRS, CDR2 YFSETQ. CDR3 DNA: TGCGCCAGCAGATGGGACAGGGCTGGCGAGCAGTACTTC. Its protein is CASRWDRAGEQYF.

The V and J genes are TRBV7-9 and TRBJ1-2; 7 bases are a match to TRBD1. The CDR3 runs 13 residues. The germline gives CDR1 SEHNR, CDR2 FQNEAQ (reference sequence). The J segment lost 5 bases and the V segment lost 5 bases, leaving 5 bases of the junction unmatched. The CDR3 loop reads CASSEDRRYGYTF. As DNA, the CDR3 is TGTGCCAGCAGCGAGGACAGGCGATATGGCTACACCTTC.

CDR3 amino acids: CASSVLALNIQYF. The CDR3, as DNA: TGTGCCAGCAGCGTTCTAGCTCTAAACATTCAGTACTTC. This chain uses TRBV11-3 with TRBJ2-4, with D perhaps matching TRBD2 (5 bases). Germline V gene sequence: CDR1 SGHNT, CDR2 YENEEA. This CDR3 spans 13 amino acids. V shed 5 bases and J shed 6 bases, with 11 bases lying between them.

This chain uses TRBV27 with TRBJ1-4; D is unclear. There are 13 residues in the CDR3. Germline-derived CDR1 and CDR2 are MNHEY and SMNVEV (reference sequence). V lost 7 bases and J 1 base, leaving 7 bases between the germline ends. The CDR3 protein is CASMQLTNEKLFF. CDR3 nucleotide sequence: TGTGCCAGCATGCAACTAACTAATGAAAAACTGTTTTTT.

The chain couples TRBV7-2 to TRBJ1-2; D gene uncertain. CDR1 and CDR2 (germline): SGHTA, FQGNSA. CDR3 size: 13 residues. V gave up 1 base and J gave up 8 bases, with 11 bases separating them. The CDR3 is CASSLDSLPGYTF. The CDR3 DNA reads TGTGCCAGCAGCTTAGATTCCCTTCCCGGCTACACCTTC.

In this sample, this clone turned up a few times. The chain has TRBV6-5 and TRBJ1-4; TRBD1 might be the D (6 bases). CDR1 MNHEY and CDR2 SVGAGI come from the germline V gene. The CDR3 has 12 residues. Trimming left V 6 bases short and J 7 bases short, with 9 bases between. Here the CDR3 reads CASRGTSEKLFF. Here the CDR3 DNA reads TGTGCCAGCAGAGGGACATCTGAAAAACTGTTTTTT.

The chain is built from TRBV24-1 and TRBJ2-4; D may be TRBD2 (7 bases). This CDR3 spans 14 amino acids. The V gene's germline CDR1 is KGHDR and CDR2 SFDVKD. V lost 3 bases and J 6 bases, leaving 11 bases between the germline ends. The CDR3 reads CATSDAGAGNIQYF. In nucleotides, the CDR3 is TGTGCCACCAGTGATGCGGGGGCGGGAAACATTCAGTACTTC.

The chain employs TRBV4-3 and TRBJ1-2; a possible D gene is TRBD1 (5 bases). V lost 1 base and J lost 5, with 14 bases in between. This CDR3 comprises 15 residues. Germline V gives CDR1 LGHNA, CDR2 YSLEER. In DNA, the CDR3 is TGCGCCAGCAGCCAAGCTCTCGTCAGGACATATGGCTACACCTTC. This sequence encodes CASSQALVRTYGYTF.